This is a list of T cell receptor beta chains from one sample in a study of identical twins. TCRdb reprocessed the 5' RACE reads via MiXCR and lists one record per CDR3 protein. The sample holds about 730,000 distinct CDR3 sequences; 20% to 25% are singletons and the top ten take over 4%. This sample also belongs to another study, concerning T cells expressing NK-cell markers.

Sequencing was done on a sample of PBMCs. The receptors were sampled from a woman under 30 in good health. CDR3s include the opening cysteine and the closing phenylalanine or tryptophan. A D gene is named only where the DNA matches it firmly. Expanded clones are given a class, and other clones once, few, many or no size at all.

J: TRBJ2-5
D: NA
V: TRBV25-1
size: few
DNA: TGTGCCAGCGGGCGGCAGTATTCCGAGACCCAGTACTTC
CDR3: CASGRQYSETQYF

J: TRBJ1-1
D: NA
V: TRBV7-9
size: NA
DNA: TGTGCCAGCACGCGGGGGTTAGAAGCTTTCTTT
CDR3: CASTRGLEAFF

J: TRBJ1-2
D: NA
V: TRBV13
size: NA
DNA: TGTGCCAGCAGCTCCAGGGTTGATGGCTACACCTTC
CDR3: CASSSRVDGYTF

J: TRBJ1-1
D: NA
V: TRBV12-3/TRBV12-4
size: NA
DNA: TGTGCCAGCACCTATTGGGGCAGTCCCAACACTGAAGCTTTCTTT
CDR3: CASTYWGSPNTEAFF

J: TRBJ2-1
D: TRBD2
V: TRBV6-5
size: few
DNA: TGTGCCAGCAGTTACCGTCCTCCCCTAGCGGGAGGACACAATGAGCAGTTCTTC
CDR3: CASSYRPPLAGGHNEQFF

J: TRBJ2-5
D: TRBD2
V: TRBV4-3
size: few
DNA: TGCGCCAGCAGCCACTCGACTAGCGGGAGGTTTTTGGAGACCCAGTACTTC
CDR3: CASSHSTSGRFLETQYF

J: TRBJ1-1
D: NA
V: TRBV3-1
size: few
DNA: TGTGCCAGCAGCCATCATGGGGGGAGGACTGAAGCTTTCTTT
CDR3: CASSHHGGRTEAFF

J: TRBJ1-2
D: NA
V: TRBV20-1
size: NA
DNA: TGCAGTGCTAGAGATCGAAAGTTTAACTATGGCTACACCTTC
CDR3: CSARDRKFNYGYTF

J: TRBJ2-7
D: TRBD1
V: TRBV2
size: few
DNA: TGTGCCAGCAGTGAACAGGGGGCTAACGAGCAGTACTTC
CDR3: CASSEQGANEQYF

J: TRBJ1-2
D: NA
V: TRBV6-5
size: NA
DNA: TGTGCCAGCAGTTTCACGGGAGACCCGACTTTCTATGGCTACACCTTC
CDR3: CASSFTGDPTFYGYTF

J: TRBJ1-2
D: NA
V: TRBV7-9
size: few
DNA: TGTGCCAGCAGCCAGCCTGGAGGGGGGAGTTATGGCTACACCTTC
CDR3: CASSQPGGGSYGYTF

J: TRBJ2-1
D: TRBD2
V: TRBV12-3/TRBV12-4
size: NA
DNA: TGTGCCAGCAGTACCGGGACTAGGGGCTACAATGAGCAGTTCTTC
CDR3: CASSTGTRGYNEQFF

J: TRBJ1-1
D: TRBD1
V: TRBV18
size: NA
DNA: TGTGCCAGCTCAGTCGGACAGGGAACGAACACTGAAGCTTTCTTT
CDR3: CASSVGQGTNTEAFF

J: TRBJ2-3
D: NA
V: TRBV29-1
size: few
DNA: TGCAGCGCTCGCGCGTCTAGCACAGATACGCAGTATTTT
CDR3: CSARASSTDTQYF

J: TRBJ1-1
D: NA
V: TRBV29-1
size: NA
DNA: TGCAGCGTAACGACAGGCACTGAAGCTTTCTTT
CDR3: CSVTTGTEAFF

J: TRBJ2-3
D: TRBD2
V: TRBV5-1
size: NA
DNA: TGCGCCAGCAGCAGGGGACTAGTAACAAATACGCAGTATTTT
CDR3: CASSRGLVTNTQYF

J: TRBJ2-7
D: NA
V: TRBV12-3/TRBV12-4
size: few
DNA: TGTGCCAGCAGACAAGGGGGGGAGGCGAGTCGGGAGCAGTACTTC
CDR3: CASRQGGEASREQYF

J: TRBJ2-7
D: TRBD2
V: TRBV20-1
size: NA
DNA: TGCAGCCGCGGGAGGGGCTACGAGCAGTACTTC
CDR3: CSRGRGYEQYF

J: TRBJ2-2
D: TRBD2
V: TRBV20-1
size: NA
DNA: TGCAGTGCTAGATTATTCGGACTAGCGGGAGTGACCGGGGAGCTGTTTTTT
CDR3: CSARLFGLAGVTGELFF

J: TRBJ1-2
D: TRBD1
V: TRBV27
size: NA
DNA: TGTGCCAGCAGCCTGACAGGGGACTTATATGGCTACACCTTC
CDR3: CASSLTGDLYGYTF

J: TRBJ2-1
D: NA
V: TRBV7-2
size: few
DNA: TGTGCCAGCAGCCCCACCATCTATGAGCAGTTCTTC
CDR3: CASSPTIYEQFF

J: TRBJ2-7
D: TRBD1
V: TRBV13
size: many
DNA: TGTGCCAGCAGCTTAGATGGACAGGGCCCCTACGAGCAGTACTTC
CDR3: CASSLDGQGPYEQYF

J: TRBJ2-1
D: TRBD2
V: TRBV12-3/TRBV12-4
size: few
DNA: TGTGCCAGCAGTTTACTAGCGGGGGCACAGCAGTTCTTC
CDR3: CASSLLAGAQQFF

J: TRBJ2-1
D: TRBD2
V: TRBV5-5
size: few
DNA: TGTGCCAGCAGCTTAAGACTAGCGGGAGAGTGGGAGCAGTTCTTC
CDR3: CASSLRLAGEWEQFF

J: TRBJ2-1
D: TRBD2
V: TRBV20-1
size: NA
DNA: TGCAGTGCTAGTACGAGCGGGGGGGTCCGTGAGCAGTTCTTC
CDR3: CSASTSGGVREQFF

J: TRBJ1-1
D: NA
V: TRBV27
size: NA
DNA: TGTGCCAGCAGAGACCAGGGAGTCGGGGACACTGAAGCTTTCTTT
CDR3: CASRDQGVGDTEAFF

J: TRBJ2-2
D: TRBD1
V: TRBV12-3/TRBV12-4
size: few
DNA: TGTGCCAGCAGCGTCGACAGGGGAGTTCTCCCCGGGGAGCTGTTTTTT
CDR3: CASSVDRGVLPGELFF

J: TRBJ2-4
D: NA
V: TRBV20-1
size: few
DNA: TGCAGTGCCCAAACAGTAGCCAAAAACATTCAGTACTTC
CDR3: CSAQTVAKNIQYF

J: TRBJ2-1
D: NA
V: TRBV5-1
size: many
DNA: TGCGCCAGCAGCTTGGAGTCCTACAATGAGCAGTTCTTC
CDR3: CASSLESYNEQFF

J: TRBJ2-3
D: NA
V: TRBV20-1
size: NA
DNA: TGCAGTGCTACCAAACCTAGTCCCACTAGCACAGATACGCAGTATTTT
CDR3: CSATKPSPTSTDTQYF

J: TRBJ1-1
D: TRBD1
V: TRBV20-1
size: few
DNA: TGCAGTGCGAGCGGGGACAGCTTGAACACTGAAGCTTTCTTT
CDR3: CSASGDSLNTEAFF

J: TRBJ2-1
D: NA
V: TRBV3-1
size: many
DNA: TGTGCCAGCAGCGCCCTCCTAGTCTTCTTGGATAGTGAGCAGTTCTTC
CDR3: CASSALLVFLDSEQFF

J: TRBJ2-5
D: NA
V: TRBV5-8
size: NA
DNA: TGTGCCATGGGCCCCGGGACCCAGTACTTC
CDR3: CAMGPGTQYF

J: TRBJ2-2
D: TRBD1
V: TRBV29-1
size: NA
DNA: TGCAGCGTTGAAGATTCGGGGACAGGGGGCCCCGGGGAGCTGTTTTTT
CDR3: CSVEDSGTGGPGELFF

J: TRBJ2-3
D: NA
V: TRBV10-2
size: NA
DNA: TGCGCCAGCACCCCCCTCCCACTTCAAACTAGCACAGATACGCAGTATTTT
CDR3: CASTPLPLQTSTDTQYF

J: TRBJ1-2
D: TRBD1
V: TRBV2
size: many
DNA: TGTGCCAGCAGTGATCCGAAGGACAGGGTCGCCTATGGCTACACCTTC
CDR3: CASSDPKDRVAYGYTF

J: TRBJ2-1
D: TRBD1
V: TRBV3-1
size: many
DNA: TGTGCCAGCAGCCCTATGGGACAGGGGGACAATGAGCAGTTCTTC
CDR3: CASSPMGQGDNEQFF

J: TRBJ1-4
D: NA
V: TRBV18
size: few
DNA: TGTGCCAGCTCTTCGACAGCGACTAATGAAAAACTGTTTTTT
CDR3: CASSSTATNEKLFF

J: TRBJ2-5
D: NA
V: TRBV29-1
size: many
DNA: TGCAGCGTTGAGGGGACAAGGGGGACCCAGTACTTC
CDR3: CSVEGTRGTQYF

J: TRBJ2-1
D: TRBD1
V: TRBV7-2
size: many
DNA: TGTGCCAGCAGCTTAGCGGGACAGATCTCCTACAATGAGCAGTTCTTC
CDR3: CASSLAGQISYNEQFF

J: TRBJ1-2
D: NA
V: TRBV20-1
size: NA
DNA: TGCAGTGCTAGAGCGCCGACCTATGGCTACACCTTC
CDR3: CSARAPTYGYTF

J: TRBJ2-7
D: NA
V: TRBV7-9
size: NA
DNA: TGTGCCAGCACCCTCGGGGCCCTCTACGAGCAGTACTTC
CDR3: CASTLGALYEQYF

J: TRBJ2-2
D: NA
V: TRBV7-6
size: NA
DNA: TGTGCCAGCAGCTTCTGGCAGCTCAACACCGGGGAGCTGTTTTTT
CDR3: CASSFWQLNTGELFF

J: TRBJ2-1
D: NA
V: TRBV12-3/TRBV12-4
size: many
DNA: TGTGCCAGCAGTTTGGGGGACGACAATGAGCAGTTCTTC
CDR3: CASSLGDDNEQFF

J: TRBJ2-1
D: NA
V: TRBV20-1
size: few
DNA: TGCAGTGCTTCATGGACCGTTCACAATGAGCAGTTCTTC
CDR3: CSASWTVHNEQFF

J: TRBJ2-7
D: TRBD1
V: TRBV3-1
size: few
DNA: TGTGCCAGCAGCCAAATTGGGGACAGGGGCGACGAGCAGTACTTC
CDR3: CASSQIGDRGDEQYF

J: TRBJ1-1
D: NA
V: TRBV5-6
size: NA
DNA: TGTGCCAGCAGCCCCCCCCACCAACAGATTAGCGGAGCTTTCTTT
CDR3: CASSPPHQQISGAFF

J: TRBJ1-6
D: NA
V: TRBV7-9
size: NA
DNA: TGTGCCAGCAGCTGGGGGCCGGGTTTGGGAAATTCACCCCTCCACTTT
CDR3: CASSWGPGLGNSPLHF

J: TRBJ1-1
D: NA
V: TRBV20-1
size: few
DNA: TGCAGTGCCCAGGGGCAGATTAACACTGAAGCTTTCTTT
CDR3: CSAQGQINTEAFF

J: TRBJ2-3
D: NA
V: TRBV20-1
size: NA
DNA: TGCAGTGCTAGACAGACACCCGCAGAAAGTCGGTCGGATACGCAGTATTTT
CDR3: CSARQTPAESRSDTQYF

J: TRBJ2-7
D: NA
V: TRBV7-3
size: few
DNA: TGTGCCAGCAGCTTATTGGTGTCCGAGCAGTACTTC
CDR3: CASSLLVSEQYF

J: TRBJ2-2
D: NA
V: TRBV6-2/TRBV6-3
size: many
DNA: TGTGCCAGCAGTTACGCACTCAACACCGGGGAGCTGTTTTTT
CDR3: CASSYALNTGELFF